These 23 T cell receptor beta chains originate from one sample sequenced in a study of cytomegalovirus exposure and HLA in healthy donors. PCR primers comprised 60 Vbeta and 13 Jbeta primers. The method was immunoSEQ multiplex PCR; TCRdb's version includes in-frame clones alone and lacks a portion of them. This sample has roughly 120,000 clones; 80% occur once, and the top ten carry 3% to 4%. Material for sequencing was PBMCs. Receptors were obtained from a male donor in good health and CMV-seronegative.

The chain recombines TRBV5-1 with TRBJ2-1; 9 bases are shared with TRBD1. Trimming removed 2 bases from V and 9 bases from J; junction bases left unmatched: 9. From germline, CDR1 is SGHRS and CDR2 YFSETQ. CDR3 size: 15 residues. The CDR3 reads CASSLTGGVEGEQFF. CDR3 bases: TGCGCCAGCAGCTTAACAGGGGGCGTGGAGGGTGAGCAGTTCTTC.

The rearrangement links TRBV9 to TRBJ1-5, with D tentatively TRBD1 (5 bases). Germline CDR1 reads SGDLS; CDR2 reads YYNGEE. This CDR3 spans 14 amino acids. Trimming stripped 3 bases from V and 0 bases from J, with 7 bases between. The CDR3 is CASSATDSNQPQHF. The CDR3 DNA follows: TGTGCCAGCAGCGCGACAGATAGCAATCAGCCCCAGCATTTT. The whole variable domain, remainder taken from reference TRBV9 and TRBJ1-5, is DSGVTQTPKHLITATGQRVTLRCSPRSGDLSVYWYQQSLDQGLQFLIQYYNGEERAKGNILERFSAQQFPDLHSELNLSSLELGDSALYFCASSATDSNQPQHFGDGTRLSIL.

About this clone: One junction end does not reproduce the germline sequence, and a read error may be involved. The chain joins TRBV7-9 to TRBJ1-4, with D perhaps matching TRBD1 (6 bases). The CDR3 length is 16 residues. CDR1 SEHNR and CDR2 FQNEAQ come from the germline V gene (reference sequence). CDR3 in amino acids: CSSSLAPDRNNEKLFF. In DNA form, the CDR3 reads TGTTCCAGCAGCTTAGCCCCGGACAGAAATAATGAAAAACTGTTTTTT.

The gene calls are TRBV7-6 and TRBJ1-4; 7 bases match TRBD1. CDR1 and CDR2 (germline): SGHVS, FNYEAQ. This CDR3 spans 16 amino acids. Unmatched junction bases numbered 15, after V lost 4 bases and J lost 10 bases. DNA for the CDR3: TGTGCCAGCAGCTCCTCAAGGGGGCGGACGATGGGAAAACTGTTTTTT. Protein sequence: CASSSSRGRTMGKLFF.

The V and J genes are TRBV5-6 and TRBJ2-7, with 9 bases fitting TRBD1. J gave up 3 bases and V 5 bases, and 6 bases lay outside the gene matches. Germline V gene sequence: CDR1 SGHDT, CDR2 YYEEEE. The CDR3 consists of 14 residues. Here the CDR3 DNA reads TGTGCCAGCAGAAGGACAGGGGCACGCTACGAGCAGTACTTC. This codes for CASRRTGARYEQYF.

The chain is built from TRBV19 and TRBJ2-7; TRBD1 matches 11 bases. Germline loops: CDR1 LNHDA, CDR2 SQIVND (reference sequence). The CDR3 covers 15 residues. Unmatched junction bases numbered 4, after V lost 5 bases and J lost 1 base. CDR3 loop: CASSLRDRGSYEQYF. The DNA of the CDR3 is TGTGCCAGTAGTCTCCGGGACAGGGGGTCCTACGAGCAGTACTTC. The variable domain in full, completed from reference TRBV19 and TRBJ2-7, reads DGGITQSPKYLFRKEGQNVTLSCEQNLNHDAMYWYRQDPGQGLRLIYYSQIVNDFQKGDIAEGYSVSREKKESFPLTVTSAQKNPTAFYLCASSLRDRGSYEQYFGPGTRLTVT.

This chain uses TRBV11-2 with TRBJ2-7; D uncertain. In germline, CDR1 is SGHAT, CDR2 FQNNGV. The CDR3 has 13 residues. Trimming cost V 0 bases and J 2 bases, with 5 bases left between them. The chain's CDR3 is CASSLEQPYEQYF. Written as DNA, the CDR3 is TGTGCCAGCAGCTTAGAACAGCCCTACGAGCAGTACTTC.

This clone was seen once. The chain employs TRBV9 and TRBJ1-1; 7 bases line up with TRBD1. This CDR3 has 15 amino acids. J gave up 2 bases and V 4 bases, and 8 bases lay outside the gene matches. Germline V gene lookup returns CDR1 SGDLS and CDR2 YYNGEE. CDR3 region: CASSPHGTENTEAFF. CDR3 in DNA: TGTGCCAGCAGCCCCCACGGGACAGAAAACACTGAAGCTTTCTTT.

The chain joins TRBV18 to TRBJ1-2, with D maybe TRBD1 (6 bases). CDR1 KGHSH and CDR2 LQKENI come from the germline V gene. The CDR3 contains 14 residues. Trimming pared 3 bases from V and 3 bases from J, leaving 11 bases between. Here the CDR3 DNA reads TGTGCCAGCTCACCGTCCAGGGGTGACTATGGCTACACCTTC. This translates into CASSPSRGDYGYTF.

This clone turned up a few times. Here the CDR3 reads CASSVDRGDEKLFF. CDR3 DNA: TGTGCCAGCAGTGTCGACAGGGGGGACGAAAAACTGTTTTTT. The chain links TRBV25-1 to TRBJ1-4, with 9 nucleotides matching TRBD1. V dropped 4 bases and J dropped 8; count of bases not matched to a gene: 5. The CDR3 contains 14 residues. CDR1 MGHDK and CDR2 SYGVNS come from the germline V gene.

This clone was observed once. The rearrangement joins TRBV6-4 to TRBJ1-2, with D perhaps TRBD1 (6 bases). The germline gives CDR1 MRHNA, CDR2 SNTAGT. V lost 10 bases and J lost 6, with 12 bases in between. The CDR3 covers 11 residues. This chain's CDR3 is CATQGRDGYTF. The CDR3 DNA reads as TGTGCCACCCAGGGGAGAGATGGCTACACCTTC.

The V gene is TRBV19, the J gene TRBJ2-1; TRBD2 matches at 13 bases. The CDR3 has 18 amino acids. V shed 4 bases and J 3 bases; nucleotides not matched to a gene: 9. Germline V lookup: CDR1 LNHDA, CDR2 SQIVND (reference sequence). The CDR3: CASSTPGLAGVFYNEQFF. The CDR3 DNA is TGTGCCAGTAGTACCCCCGGACTAGCGGGAGTCTTCTACAATGAGCAGTTCTTC.

Details on this clone: Possible read error: a much larger clone is one base away. V gene TRBV7-2 combines with J gene TRBJ1-1; TRBD1 aligns across 7 bases. V dropped 6 bases and J dropped 1; count of bases not matched to a gene: 11. CDR3 length: 16 amino acids. Germline V lookup: CDR1 SGHTA, CDR2 FQGNSA. Written as DNA, the CDR3 is TGTGCCAGCAGTGTGGGAGGCAGGGGGAAGAACACTGAAGCTTTCTTT. It encodes CASSVGGRGKNTEAFF. Drawing the rest from reference TRBV7-2 and TRBJ1-1, the complete variable domain is GAGVSQSPSNKVTEKGKDVELRCDPISGHTALYWYRQSLGQGLEFLIYFQGNSAPDKSGLPSDRFSAERTGGSVSTLTIQRTQQEDSAVYLCASSVGGRGKNTEAFFGQGTRLTVV.

V usage is TRBV7-9 and J usage is TRBJ2-7, with 9 bases identical to TRBD2. Germline lookup yields CDR1 SEHNR and CDR2 FQNEAQ (reference sequence). This CDR3 region has 12 residues. V was pared by 7 bases and J by 5 bases, with 3 bases of the junction left unmatched. CDR3 nucleotide sequence: TGTGCCAGCACCGAGCGGGGGGACGAGCAGTACTTC. The encoded protein is CASTERGDEQYF.

V gene TRBV2 combines with J gene TRBJ2-1; 10 bases line up with TRBD2. Losses at the gene ends were 6 bases for V and 6 bases for J; bases not matched to a gene: 5. The CDR3 has 14 residues. From germline, CDR1 is SNHLY and CDR2 FYNNEI. The CDR3 region is CASRRLAGLNEQFF. The CDR3 region has the DNA TGTGCCAGCAGGAGACTAGCGGGCCTCAATGAGCAGTTCTTC.

The CDR3, as DNA: TGTGCCAGCAGCCCCCCCTTCCAGGGCTACGAGCAGTACTTC. Amino acid sequence: CASSPPFQGYEQYF. The J gene is TRBJ2-7, the V gene TRBV7-8, with a tentative D call TRBD1 (5 bases). Trimming stripped 5 bases from V and 3 bases from J, with 14 bases between. The V gene's germline CDR1 is SGHVS and CDR2 FQNEAQ. The CDR3 has 14 amino acids.

The genes are TRBV7-3 and TRBJ2-1, with 8 bases matching TRBD2. Germline V gene data show CDR1 as SGHTA and CDR2 as FQGTGA. V shed 5 bases, J shed 9 bases, and the junction held 6 bases outside the gene matches. This CDR3 comprises 13 residues. CDR3 in amino acids: CASSDGGGPEQFF. The CDR3 DNA sequence: TGTGCCAGCAGCGACGGGGGGGGCCCTGAGCAGTTCTTC.

A word on this clone: One end of the junction varies from germline; a read error may be responsible. The rearrangement links TRBV7-9 to TRBJ1-2; a possible D gene is TRBD1 (5 bases). CDR3 size: 15 residues. Germline values: CDR1 SEHNR, CDR2 FQNEAQ (reference sequence). Here the CDR3 reads CSSTHSGRENYGYTF. The CDR3 DNA reads TGTTCCAGCACTCATTCGGGGCGGGAAAACTATGGCTACACCTTC. Full variable domain (outside the CDR3, taken from reference TRBV7-9 and TRBJ1-2): DTGVSQNPRHKITKRGQNVTFRCDPISEHNRLYWYRQTLGQGPEFLTYFQNEAQLEKSRLLSDRFSAERPKGSFSTLEIQRTEQGDSAMYLCSSTHSGRENYGYTFGSGTRLTVV.

The chain couples TRBV30 to TRBJ1-4; D gene ambiguous. The CDR3 is made up of 11 amino acids. The V end lost 5 bases, the J end lost 7 bases, and 8 bases lay between the germline ends. CDR1 and CDR2 from the germline V gene are GTSNPN and SVGIG (reference sequence). CDR3 loop: CAWHLREKLFF. DNA for the CDR3: TGTGCCTGGCATCTACGTGAAAAACTGTTTTTT.

The J gene is TRBJ1-1, the V gene TRBV13; D unclear. V was trimmed by 3 bases and J by 4 bases, leaving 3 bases between them. The germline gives CDR1 PRHDT, CDR2 FYEKMQ (reference sequence). The length of the CDR3 is 11 residues. CDR3: CASSFRTEAFF. In nucleotides, the CDR3 is TGTGCCAGCAGCTTTCGCACTGAAGCTTTCTTT.

This clone showed up just once. The CDR3 loop reads CAWSPRRGEGYTF. DNA of the CDR3: TGTGCCTGGAGCCCTCGGAGGGGTGAGGGCTACACCTTC. The chain recombines TRBV30 with TRBJ1-2; a possible D gene is TRBD1 (5 bases). The CDR3 has 13 amino acids. Germline assignment: CDR1 GTSNPN and CDR2 SVGIG (reference sequence). The V end was cut by 3 bases, the J end by 8 bases, with 16 bases between.

This rearrangement joins TRBV6-5 to TRBJ1-1, with D unclear. The CDR3 spans 16 residues. Germline V CDR1 and CDR2: MNHEY, SVGAGI. V gave up 6 bases and J gave up 6 bases, with 23 bases separating them. The CDR3 loop is CASSYGGNLLVSEAFF. CDR3 bases: TGTGCCAGCAGCTACGGCGGTAATCTTTTAGTCTCTGAAGCTTTCTTT.

This clone was picked up one time. The genes are TRBV6-1 and TRBJ1-6; no firm D call. Deletions cut 1 base from V and 4 bases from J, with 8 bases between. The germline V gene has CDR1 MNHNS and CDR2 SASEGT. The CDR3 is made up of 15 amino acids. The CDR3 loop is CASSEEGGYNSPLHF. The CDR3 nucleotides read TGTGCCAGCAGTGAAGAAGGCGGATATAATTCACCCCTCCACTTT.